The clone carrying this T cell receptor (beta chain) showed up just a few times. The antigen is not known. Amplified TCR beta CDR3 regions came from RNA transcripts. The TCR CDR3 first-round RT-PCR relied on the HTBI primer set. A single record per CDR3 protein comes from TCRdb applying MiXCR to the multiplex PCR reads. The data hold over 250,000 distinct CDR3 sequences, with 25% to 30% observed a single time. The data belong to a study of T cells in Graves' hyperthyroidism and ophthalmopathy. Study-wide findings and caveats: Most thyroid clonotypes expanded above 0.001 were also detected in blood.

In germline, CDR1 is DFQATT, CDR2 SNEGSKA (reference sequence). The ends were cut back, 5 bases at V and 1 base at J, with 11 bases in the middle. The CDR3 runs 13 residues. Diagnoses used clinical symptoms, serum thyroxine and TRAb, thyroid ultrasound and orbital computed tomography. Initially, at the first diagnosis of hyperthyroidism and before any ophthalmopathy symptoms, blood was sampled. Approximately 10 ml of fresh peripheral blood supplied the PBMCs. This TCR derives from a man aged 40-49 years with Graves' hyperthyroidism that later progressed to Graves' ophthalmopathy. What was sequenced was blood. V and J are TRBV20-1 and TRBJ2-5; D remains unclear. CDR3 DNA sequence: TGCAGTGCTCCTCGGGTGGGCCAAGAGACCCAGTACTTC. Translating gives CSAPRVGQETQYF.